A single T cell receptor (beta chain) is shown here with its context. A far larger clone is one base from this, pointing to a likely read error. This sample includes further DNA sequences coding for the same CDR3. This sample was taken from a study of shared clonotypes between healthy human individuals. The germline CDR1 and CDR2 sequences are SGHAT and FQDESV (reference sequence). Deletions cut 2 bases from V and 3 bases from J, with 5 bases between. The CDR3 is made up of 12 amino acids. The data were produced by immunoSEQ multiplex PCR, yet TCRdb's version contains in-frame clones alone and is incomplete. Among around 750,000 clones listed, under 80% were seen once.

Sequencing input: memory CD4+ T cells sorted from blood. Subset in this sample: CD45RA-negative fraction. The TCR was taken from a woman in her 30s in good health. This rearrangement joins TRBV11-1 to TRBJ2-7, with a possible D match to TRBD1 (5 bases). CDR3 region: CASSLQGYEQYF. The CDR3 DNA is TGTGCCAGCAGCTTACAGGGCTACGAGCAGTACTTC.